This T cell receptor (beta chain) was sequenced for a study of shared clonotypes between healthy human individuals (TCRdb year 2020). About the full investigation: The cohort included a few men and two women between 18 and 49 years of age. For each donor, CD4 naive and CD4 memory were each given three plates, CD8 naive was given two plates, and CD8 memory was given one plate. Blood TCR repertoires of 5 or 6 healthy adults were deeply sequenced to estimate repertoire size and the extent of clonotype sharing between individuals. Different laboratories and diverse techniques were used to prepare libraries and sequence TCR repertoires, to increase sequencing depth and limit assay-specific biases. Each donor's leukapheresis produced roughly between roughly 0.9 and 9 billion PBMCs.

Donors were healthy HIV-negative adults with no recently reported acute infections or vaccinations. Every donor was a Caucasian adult residing in Nashville, Tennessee, USA. CD4+ T cells were enriched by magnetic negative selection; naive cells were then positively selected on CD45RA, and the negative fraction formed the memory subset. Blood was obtained by leukapheresis, after which PBMCs were separated by Ficoll-Histopaque density gradient centrifugation and cryopreserved in liquid nitrogen vapor phase. Purity and quantity of every magnetically sorted T cell population were checked by analytical flow cytometry. Genomic DNA was isolated from every sorted fraction and measured by UV absorbance on a Nanodrop 2000c. In regard to this clone: Its antigen is still unknown. No qualities accompany the bases; no much larger clone lies one base away.

Deletion took 5 bases off V and 4 bases off J, with a span of 12 bases between the germline ends. CDR1 and CDR2, looked up from the germline V gene, are SGHRS and YFSETQ. Its CDR3 holds 13 amino acids, cysteine through phenylalanine. Left in the record is the CDR3 DNA by itself, 39 bases read in frame from the first base. Overall study outcomes, separate from this receptor: Clonotypes shared by all four sorted-subset donors showed higher generation probabilities than non-shared clonotypes. Even with the large sequencing depth, rarefaction of the sorted-subset datasets indicated that sequencing was incomplete. Across four donors, approximately 4.6% of naive CD4, roughly 3.5% of naive CD8, approximately 2.5% of memory CD4, and roughly 0.41% of memory CD8 clonotypes were shared. Larger estimated clonotype richness was generally found for naive subsets than for memory subsets. Pairwise subsampling led to the expectation that sequencing depth would affect the degree of clonotype sharing among donors. Only blood was sampled, and tissue TCR repertoires likely differ from those in blood. The small number of donors limited the genetic and exposure-history diversity represented.

Using the deep immunoSEQ assay, multiplex PCR amplified TCR CDR3 regions from genomic DNA. For each cell subset, the extracted genomic DNA was distributed evenly across all wells of several immunoSEQ 96-well plates, and each plate served as one replicate. Each replicate PCR for sorted subsets received about 200 ng genomic DNA, equal to 30,000 or so T cell genomes. The purified libraries were quantified using a Qubit 3.0 fluorometer, sized with a Bioanalyzer 2100, and then quantified again using the KAPA Library Quantification kit. A separate single-read 150-cycle Illumina NextSeq 550 flow cell was used to sequence each immunoSEQ 96-well plate. Per the authors' processing: Because the immunoSEQ output included only junctional sequences and no quality scores, the filtering could not be the same as the filtering used for full-length reads. To assign V/J genes and CDR3, sequences were annotated against IMGT germline references using PyIR, a Python wrapper for IgBLAST v1.9. Reads were filtered out if the reads had weak V/J assignments (E-value above 1e-6), no CDR3, stop codons, out-of-frame junctions, or ambiguous translated residues. V3J clonotypes were defined as sequences sharing the same inferred V gene, J gene, and CDR3 amino acid sequence. Percentage overlap between repertoires was calculated by dividing the number of shared unique clonotypes by the size of the smaller repertoire. RTK rarefaction, the Chao1 estimator, and Recon v2.1 estimates of unobserved clonotypes were used to assess repertoire richness. Generation probabilities were computed with OLGA for all TCRbeta clonotypes obtained by the gDNA method from a few donors. This is the immuneACCESS table as TCRdb keeps it, with only in-frame sequences that have V and J called. A part of the clones is gone; compared with another copy, unresolved V genes explain less than half, and the rest is unexplained. That table is the source of V, J and clone size, and D and trimming were worked out from the DNA. Recorded for this sample are millions of clones; roughly 94% of them occurred a single time. The ten largest clones add up to 0.1% to 0.15% of the sample.

The clonotype originates from a man between 18 and 29 years old in good health. The rearrangement joined TRBV5-1 to TRBJ1-1, with the D gene not confidently named. The sequenced sample was naive CD4+ T cells sorted from blood. The cell subset or site label, as the study defines it: CD45RA+ positively selected. The CDR3 is CASSTRVATEAFF. The DNA is as follows: TGCGCCAGCAGTACCCGGGTCGCCACTGAAGCTTTCTTT.